This TCR beta chain was recovered during a study of PD-L1 blockade in urothelial cancer. Study observations and caveats: Durable-benefit patients expanded tumor-associated blood clones more at 3 weeks.

Sequencing was performed with immunoSEQ multiplex PCR; in TCRdb, only in-frame clones are kept and a portion is missing. The sample yields tens of thousands of clones, 90% seen once. A note on this clone: Its antigen is unknown.

Germline V lookup: CDR1 SGHNT, CDR2 YYREEE (reference sequence). The CDR3 is made up of 14 amino acids. Trimming cost V 0 bases and J 2 bases, with 8 bases left between them. The time point was: pretreatment peripheral blood. V is TRBV5-4 and J is TRBJ2-5; a weak D match, TRBD2 (6 bases). This sample comprised PBMCs, obtained around atezolizumab (anti-PD-L1) treatment. This receptor was obtained from a man between 65 and 85 years old with urothelial cancer. The CDR3 region is CASSLVGGQETQYF. In nucleotides, the CDR3 is TGTGCCAGCAGCTTGGTGGGGGGACAAGAGACCCAGTACTTC.